This T cell receptor (beta chain) was obtained from a study of regulatory T cells in long-lasting Graves disease. Looking at the study overall: Newly diagnosed Graves' patients took antithyroid drugs under 3 months. Findings and caveats of the study: Having few samples may have compromised the accuracy.

Both iRepertoire HTBI primers and Arm-PCR of CDR3 regions were used to build the TCR beta libraries. MiXCR, applied by TCRdb to the multiplex PCR reads, yields one record per CDR3 protein. The table lists more than 300,000 distinct CDR3 sequences, about a sixth of them singletons. This clonotype was counted between two and nine times. The antigen is unknown. The V end lost 6 bases, the J end lost 1 base, and 9 bases lay between the germline ends. CDR3 size: 13 residues. Germline CDR1 reads MNHNS; CDR2 reads SASEGT. The time point: newly diagnosed GD, antithyroid drugs for less than 3 months. Construction of the TCR library relied on RNA isolated from PBMCs.

The sequence was obtained from a female donor with Graves disease. The sequenced sample was peripheral blood mononuclear cells (PBMCs), obtained at new diagnosis, from a patient treated with antithyroid drugs. The rearrangement uses TRBV6-1 and TRBJ1-1, with unresolved D. The CDR3 DNA is TGTGCCAGCAGGCCGGCAGGGAACACTGAAGCTTTCTTT. Residues: CASRPAGNTEAFF.